This T cell receptor beta chain was retrieved from a study of blood T cell repertoires in COVID-19. Study overall: PBMCs, B-cell-depleted T cells, or T cells provided the cDNA or gDNA that made up the material.

The V gene's germline CDR1 is SGHRS and CDR2 YFSETQ. Trimming pared 4 bases from V and 3 bases from J, leaving 8 bases between. The CDR3 has 12 amino acids. The assay was immunoSEQ multiplex PCR, and TCRdb's table has in-frame clones only and misses some. The sample carries around 310,000 clones, roughly 90% recorded once. The sequence was obtained from a woman aged 25 to 39 with COVID-19, enrolled during active disease. The V call is TRBV5-1, the J call TRBJ2-7; tentatively, D is TRBD1 (5 bases). Sequenced material: peripheral blood. The CDR3 DNA is TGCGCCAGCAGCGATGACAGCTACGAGCAGTACTTC. Protein product: CASSDDSYEQYF.